This T cell receptor beta chain was profiled in a study of blood T cell repertoires in COVID-19. For the study at large: PBMCs, B-cell-depleted T cells, or T cells provided the cDNA or gDNA that made up the material.

Enrollees, about 18 to 95 years old, lived in around 23 US areas. The study assigned cohorts using participant-reported clinical history. Some clones are missing from TCRdb's copy, which holds only in-frame ones; the method was immunoSEQ multiplex PCR. The sample includes roughly 260,000 clones, about 90% of them seen just once. CDR3 length: 14 residues. Specimen: PBMCs or T cells enriched from blood (not recorded which). The sequence derives from a woman under 30 who had recovered from COVID-19. The rearrangement joins TRBV21-1 to TRBJ1-2; TRBD1 reflects the table's D call only, with no check against the DNA. TRBV21-1 is noted as a pseudogene. This CDR3 reads CASSGQHHRYGYTF. The CDR3 nucleotides read TGTGCCAGCAGCGGACAGCACCATCGATATGGCTACACCTTC.